What follows are 16 T cell receptor beta chains derived from one specimen sequenced in a study of breast tumors, draining lymph nodes, adjacent tissues. Breast cancer patients provided tissue from their axillary draining lymph nodes. Each CDR3 protein gets one entry after TCRdb re-called the multiplex PCR reads with MiXCR. Of about 230,000 distinct CDR3 sequences in the sample, about 32% are singletons; the top ten hold 1.2% to 1.5%. Material: axillary lymph node tissue. The receptors were sampled from a female donor with breast cancer. Some clones in this sample may be carry-over from other donors' samples.

This clonotype has ten or more counts. The chain couples TRBV11-2 to TRBJ2-1, with 8 bases matching TRBD1. The V gene end was trimmed by 5 bases and the J gene end by 4 bases; junction bases not matched to a gene: 7. The length of the CDR3 is 15 residues. Germline CDR1 and CDR2: SGHAT and FQNNGV. The CDR3 loop reads CASSPPGDRYNEQFF. The CDR3 bases are TGTGCCAGCAGCCCCCCGGGGGACAGGTACAATGAGCAGTTCTTC. Variable domain in full (rest from reference TRBV11-2 and TRBJ2-1): EAGVAQSPRYKIIEKRQSVAFWCNPISGHATLYWYQQILGQGPKLLIQFQNNGVVDDSQLPKDRFSAERLKGVDSTLKIQPAKLEDSAVYLCASSPPGDRYNEQFFGPGTRLTVL.

This clonotype was detected many times. The chain links TRBV7-9 to TRBJ1-1; no firm D call. The CDR3 consists of 15 residues. Germline CDR1 reads SEHNR; CDR2 reads FQNEAQ (reference sequence). V lost 1 base and J 0 bases, leaving 9 bases between the germline ends. CDR3 DNA: TGTGCCAGCAGCTTAGGGAAGGCGATGAACACTGAAGCTTTCTTT. Translated: CASSLGKAMNTEAFF.

The chain links TRBV11-3 to TRBJ2-5; D is unresolved. Trimming pared 6 bases from V and 3 bases from J, leaving 17 bases between. The germline V gene has CDR1 SGHNT and CDR2 YENEEA. CDR3 size: 15 residues. CDR3 sequence: CASSSGRANKETQYF. For the CDR3, the DNA is TGTGCCAGCAGTAGTGGACGGGCGAATAAAGAGACCCAGTACTTC.

This clonotype was counted ten times or more. The gene calls are TRBV4-1 and TRBJ2-3; 7 bases line up with TRBD1. Germline V lookup: CDR1 MGHRA, CDR2 YSYEKL. The length of the CDR3 is 15 residues. Germline trimming cut 4 bases from V and 3 bases from J; bases unmatched to any gene: 7. Here the CDR3 reads CASSPNSQGTDTQYF. The CDR3 nucleotides are TGCGCCAGCAGCCCAAATTCACAGGGGACAGATACGCAGTATTTT.

Concerning this clonotype: Since a much larger clone is just one base distant, this may be a read error. The chain couples TRBV20-1 to TRBJ2-5; 8 bases are shared with TRBD2. CDR1 and CDR2 (germline): DFQATT, SNEGSKA (reference sequence). The CDR3 length is 16 residues. V gave up 0 bases and J gave up 3 bases; unmatched junction bases: 9. The CDR3 DNA follows: TGCAGTGCTAGAGATCCTAGCGGGTCCCCAAAAGAGACCCAGTACTTC. It codes for CSARDPSGSPKETQYF.

The rearrangement joins TRBV29-1 to TRBJ2-1, with a tentative D call TRBD1 (6 bases). Germline loops: CDR1 SQVTM, CDR2 ANQGSEA. The CDR3 runs to 14 residues. Trimming took off 5 bases at V and 5 bases at J, with 16 bases between the two ends. The CDR3 here is CSVSRQGSDNEQFF. The CDR3, as DNA: TGCAGCGTTTCCAGGCAGGGGTCGGACAATGAGCAGTTCTTC.

V usage is TRBV12-3 or TRBV12-4 and J usage is TRBJ1-5; D ambiguous. The ends were cut back, 6 bases at V and 13 bases at J, with 7 bases in the middle. This CDR3 is built from 9 residues. The CDR3 region has the DNA TGTGCCAGCAGCTCGACTCAGCATTTT. Its protein product is CASSSTQHF.

There are many counts of this clonotype. CDR3 in amino acids: CATSTTSYNEQFF. DNA for the CDR3: TGTGCCACCAGCACGACGAGCTACAATGAGCAGTTCTTC. The V and J genes are TRBV15 and TRBJ2-1; D gene uncertain. V lost 4 bases to trimming and J lost 3 bases, with 7 bases between them. Germline loops: CDR1 LNHNV, CDR2 YYDKDF (reference sequence). The CDR3 is made up of 13 amino acids.

Details on this clonotype: The conserved phenylalanine or tryptophan normally closing the CDR3 is absent here, so this likely arose from a read error. The DNA is left out, because the CDR3 cannot be placed on it with certainty; the CDR3 is given as TCRdb lists it. The gene calls are TRBV9 and TRBJ2-1. Ends included, the CDR3 has 13 residues. The germline gives CDR1 SGDLS, CDR2 YYNGEE. The CDR3 region is CASSSRRRNEQSS.

This clonotype was observed many times. The rearrangement uses TRBV5-6 and TRBJ1-2; 9 positions match TRBD1. The ends lost 6 bases at V and 8 bases at J; junction bases unmatched: 14. The germline V gene has CDR1 SGHDT and CDR2 YYEEEE. The CDR3 is made up of 15 amino acids. CDR3 in amino acids: CASNPTGGYGLGYTF. The CDR3 DNA reads as TGTGCCAGCAACCCAACAGGGGGCTATGGATTAGGCTACACCTTC.

This clonotype was detected ten times or more. The genes are TRBV5-4 and TRBJ2-3, with D tentatively TRBD1 or TRBD2 (5 bases each). The germline V and J ends were trimmed by 2 bases and 2 bases, with 18 bases remaining between them. Looked up from germline, CDR1 is SGHNT and CDR2 is YYREEE (reference sequence). The CDR3 is 17 residues long. The CDR3 region has the DNA TGTGCCAGCAGCTTAACGCGGCTAGCCGGGGCCACAGATACGCAGTATTTT. This sequence encodes CASSLTRLAGATDTQYF.

This clonotype was counted at least ten times. The chain links TRBV6-2 or TRBV6-3 to TRBJ2-5; TRBD2 is a possible D gene (6 bases). Trimming cost V 6 bases and J 3 bases, with 17 bases left between them. CDR1 MNHEY and CDR2 SVGEGT come from the germline V gene. The CDR3 sequence is 15 residues long. Written as DNA, the CDR3 is TGTGCCAGCAGCCGGGGACTTTACCCGAAAGAGACCCAGTACTTC. Amino acids: CASSRGLYPKETQYF.

The chain combines TRBV7-3 with TRBJ2-7; 11 bases agree with TRBD1. J lost 2 bases, V lost 6 bases, and 6 bases had no gene match. CDR1 is SGHTA, CDR2 FQGTGA, per germline. CDR3 length: 15 amino acids. Here the CDR3 reads CASRSDRGHAYEQYF. For the CDR3, the DNA is TGTGCCAGCAGGTCGGACAGGGGGCACGCCTACGAGCAGTACTTC. Filled out from reference TRBV7-3 and TRBJ2-7, the complete variable domain reads GAGVSQTPSNKVTEKGKYVELRCDPISGHTALYWYRQSLGQGPEFLIYFQGTGAADDSGLPNDRFFAVRPEGSVSTLKIQRTERGDSAVYLCASRSDRGHAYEQYFGPGTRLTVT.

Ten or more counts support this clonotype. The J gene is TRBJ2-7, the V gene TRBV20-1; 7 bases fit TRBD2. There are 12 residues in the CDR3. Germline V CDR1 and CDR2: DFQATT, SNEGSKA (reference sequence). Trimming removed 4 bases from V and 5 bases from J; junction bases left unmatched: 5. CDR3 protein: CSAIAAGDEQYF. In DNA, the CDR3 is TGCAGTGCTATTGCTGCGGGGGACGAGCAGTACTTC.

Ten or more counts support this clonotype. The CDR3 region is CASSEPGTGQGQPQHF. CDR3 nucleotide sequence: TGTGCCAGCAGCGAACCCGGGACAGGGCAAGGACAGCCCCAGCATTTT. The chain couples TRBV7-8 to TRBJ1-5; 9 positions agree with TRBD1. The CDR3 contains 16 residues. Germline V gene lookup returns CDR1 SGHVS and CDR2 FQNEAQ. V gave up 5 bases and J gave up 7 bases; unmatched junction bases: 12. The whole variable domain, filled in from reference TRBV7-8 and TRBJ1-5, reads GAGVSQSPRYKVAKRGQDVALRCDPISGHVSLFWYQQALGQGPEFLTYFQNEAQLDKSGLPSDRFFAERPEGSVSTLKIQRTQQEDSAVYLCASSEPGTGQGQPQHFGDGTRLSIL.

This clonotype was observed at least ten times. V usage is TRBV19 and J usage is TRBJ2-5; D unclear. Germline V gives CDR1 LNHDA, CDR2 SQIVND (reference sequence). Trimming removed 3 bases from V and 9 bases from J, with 14 bases in between. The CDR3 covers 13 residues. CDR3 bases: TGTGCCAGTAGTATCGGCGGCCTAATGGCCCAGTACTTC. Protein: CASSIGGLMAQYF.